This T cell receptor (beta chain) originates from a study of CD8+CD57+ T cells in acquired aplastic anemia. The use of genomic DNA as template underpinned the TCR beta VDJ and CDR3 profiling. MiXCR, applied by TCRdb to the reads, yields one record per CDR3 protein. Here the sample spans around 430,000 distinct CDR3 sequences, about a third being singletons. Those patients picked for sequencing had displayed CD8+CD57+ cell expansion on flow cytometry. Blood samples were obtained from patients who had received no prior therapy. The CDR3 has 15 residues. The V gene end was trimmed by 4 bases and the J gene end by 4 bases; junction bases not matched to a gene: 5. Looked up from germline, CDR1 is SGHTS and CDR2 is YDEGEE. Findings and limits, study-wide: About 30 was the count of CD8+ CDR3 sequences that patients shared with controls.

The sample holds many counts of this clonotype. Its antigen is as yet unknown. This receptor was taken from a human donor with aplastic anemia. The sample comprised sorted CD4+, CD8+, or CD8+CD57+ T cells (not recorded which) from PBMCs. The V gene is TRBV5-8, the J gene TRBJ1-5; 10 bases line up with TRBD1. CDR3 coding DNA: TGTGCCAGCAGCGAGGGGGACAGGGGAAATCAGCCCCAGCATTTT. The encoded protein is CASSEGDRGNQPQHF.